The 11 T cell receptor beta chains below come from one sample, sequenced in a study of cytomegalovirus exposure and HLA in healthy donors. PCR was performed using 60 Vbeta and 13 Jbeta primers. Libraries were prepared by immunoSEQ multiplex PCR; TCRdb keeps only in-frame clonotypes and omits some of them. The table records 120,000 to 150,000 clones, roughly four fifths of them present only once. The sequencing sample was made of PBMCs. These receptors came from a man aged 40-49 years in good health and CMV-seropositive.

This chain joins TRBV15 and TRBJ1-5; possible D gene TRBD1, 6 bases. V was cut by 8 bases and J by 3 bases, with 11 bases left in between. Germline CDR1 LNHNV, CDR2 YYDKDF (reference sequence). There are 13 residues in the CDR3. The CDR3 protein is CATGGAFNQPQHF. CDR3 in DNA: TGTGCCACCGGGGGGGCCTTCAATCAGCCCCAGCATTTT.

This sequence joins TRBV6-6 and TRBJ2-3; maybe TRBD2 (7 bases). Trimming took 8 bases from V and 8 from J, leaving 26 bases between them. The CDR3 spans 16 residues. From germline, CDR1 is MNHNY and CDR2 SVGAGI (reference sequence). In nucleotides, the CDR3 is TGTGCCAGCTGGAAGGGGGGGGAGGGGCCAACGGGTACGCAGTATTTT. This encodes CASWKGGEGPTGTQYF.

The chain combines TRBV6-1 with TRBJ2-5, with TRBD2 as a possible D gene (5 bases). The CDR3 runs to 12 residues. Germline V CDR1 and CDR2: MNHNS, SASEGT. The germline V and J ends were trimmed by 10 bases and 2 bases, with 11 bases remaining between them. The CDR3 loop is CATEGAQETQYF. In nucleotides, the CDR3 is TGTGCCACCGAGGGAGCTCAAGAGACCCAGTACTTC.

The chain joins TRBV20-1 to TRBJ2-7; D gene unclear. The CDR3 loop spans 11 amino acids. Trimming pared 7 bases from V and 0 bases from J, leaving 7 bases between. CDR1 DFQATT and CDR2 SNEGSKA come from the germline V gene (reference sequence). The CDR3 protein is CSVPNSYEQYF. DNA of the CDR3: TGCAGTGTCCCCAACTCCTACGAGCAGTACTTC.

This clone was found once. This rearrangement joins TRBV4-2 to TRBJ1-1; 7 bases match TRBD1. Germline CDR1 is LGHNA and CDR2 is YNFKEQ. V lost 2 bases to trimming and J lost 0 bases; unmatched junction nucleotides: 0. The CDR3 spans 14 residues. CDR3 DNA: TGTGCCAGCAGCCAACAGGGGGTGAACACTGAAGCTTTCTTT. Its protein product is CASSQQGVNTEAFF.

This clone was detected a few times. The genes are TRBV7-3 and TRBJ2-1; the match to TRBD2 covers 7 bases. J lost 5 bases, V lost 2 bases, and 3 bases had no gene match. The CDR3 length is 14 residues. The germline V gene has CDR1 SGHTA and CDR2 FQGTGA. CDR3 region: CASSLGGSNNEQFF. For the CDR3, the DNA is TGTGCCAGCAGCTTAGGCGGGAGTAACAATGAGCAGTTCTTC.

This clone was recorded a few times. This chain connects TRBV7-8 to TRBJ1-3; D remains unclear. The CDR3 is 15 residues long. The germline gives CDR1 SGHVS, CDR2 FQNEAQ. V shed 5 bases and J shed 4 bases, with 15 bases lying between them. The CDR3 here is CASSRERLEGNTIYF. CDR3 sequence (DNA): TGTGCCAGCAGCCGAGAAAGACTAGAAGGAAACACCATATATTTT. The variable domain in full, completed from reference TRBV7-8 and TRBJ1-3, reads GAGVSQSPRYKVAKRGQDVALRCDPISGHVSLFWYQQALGQGPEFLTYFQNEAQLDKSGLPSDRFFAERPEGSVSTLKIQRTQQEDSAVYLCASSRERLEGNTIYFGEGSWLTVV.

The chain combines TRBV7-3 with TRBJ2-1; D possibly corresponds to TRBD2 (6 bases). V shed 2 bases and J shed 4 bases, with 12 bases lying between them. CDR3 length: 15 amino acids. Germline lookup yields CDR1 SGHTA and CDR2 FQGTGA. In nucleotides, the CDR3 is TGTGCCAGCAGCTTAGACGGGAGTGGGTACAATGAGCAGTTCTTC. Translated: CASSLDGSGYNEQFF.

Points on this clone: Other DNA sequences in the sample encode the same CDR3. This sequence joins TRBV6-1 and TRBJ1-2; D is ambiguous. Per germline, CDR1 MNHNS and CDR2 SASEGT. This CDR3 region has 17 residues. Trimming cost V 0 bases and J 8 bases, with 22 bases left between them. CDR3: CASSEAGGRDESWGYTF. DNA for the CDR3: TGTGCCAGCAGTGAAGCTGGCGGGAGGGATGAGTCTTGGGGCTACACCTTC.

V is TRBV30 and J is TRBJ1-5, with D tentatively TRBD1 (5 bases). Per the germline V gene, CDR1 is GTSNPN and CDR2 is SVGIG (reference sequence). The CDR3 length is 13 residues. V lost 0 bases and J 7 bases, leaving 10 bases between the germline ends. CDR3 loop: CAWSVEGQQPQHF. CDR3 nucleotide sequence: TGTGCCTGGAGTGTGGAGGGGCAACAGCCCCAGCATTTT.

The chain links TRBV11-2 to TRBJ2-7; 8 nucleotides align to TRBD2. This CDR3 has 14 amino acids. Trimming cost V 0 bases and J 2 bases; bases outside gene matches: 0. Germline V gene sequence: CDR1 SGHAT, CDR2 FQNNGV. CDR3 sequence (DNA): TGTGCCAGCAGCTTAGAAGCGGGGGCCTACGAGCAGTACTTC. Protein: CASSLEAGAYEQYF.